The 30 T cell receptor beta chains presented below share a single source sample, sequenced in a study of OX40 agonist ivuxolimab in advanced cancers. Using immunoSEQ multiplex PCR, the repertoire was profiled, and TCRdb retains in-frame clones only, with some absent. The table lists around 95,000 clones, around 93% of them singletons. The sequencing here drew on CD4+ or CD8+ T cells sorted from blood, taken in a trial of the OX40 agonist ivuxolimab. The receptors come from an adult with an advanced solid tumor such as melanoma, head and neck, liver or kidney cancer.

The chain links TRBV29-1 to TRBJ2-1; 8 nucleotides line up with TRBD1. V was clipped by 7 bases and J by 4 bases; unmatched bases: 18. Germline CDR1 SQVTM, CDR2 ANQGSEA. This CDR3 region has 17 residues. CDR3 region: CSALGQGRRGDYNEQFF. CDR3 DNA sequence: TGCAGCGCCCTTGGACAGGGACGGCGCGGGGATTACAATGAGCAGTTCTTC.

This sequence joins TRBV7-2 and TRBJ1-4, with a weak D call TRBD1 (5 bases). The V and J ends lost 4 bases and 7 bases respectively, with 16 bases between them. Germline loops: CDR1 SGHTA, CDR2 FQGNSA. The CDR3 runs to 15 residues. The CDR3 coding sequence is TGTGCCAGCAGCTCCGAAGGGGAGCGGCGTGAAAAACTGTTTTTT. Its protein product is CASSSEGERREKLFF.

This chain uses TRBV2 with TRBJ2-1, with D maybe TRBD2 (5 bases). Trimming shortened V by 4 bases and J by 6 bases, and 13 bases separated the two germline ends. The germline CDR1 and CDR2 sequences are SNHLY and FYNNEI. The CDR3 is 14 amino acids. The CDR3 protein is CASSGLAGGNEQFF. CDR3 nucleotides: TGTGCCAGCAGTGGCCTAGCTGGCGGCAATGAGCAGTTCTTC.

This clone was detected only a few times. The chain combines TRBV7-9 with TRBJ1-4; 10 bases are shared with TRBD1. This CDR3 spans 17 amino acids. The germline V gene has CDR1 SEHNR and CDR2 FQNEAQ (reference sequence). V lost 3 bases to trimming and J lost 4 bases; unmatched junction nucleotides: 8. CDR3 protein: CASSLGQGRTGNEKLFF. CDR3 bases: TGTGCCAGCAGCTTGGGACAGGGGAGAACGGGTAATGAAAAACTGTTTTTT.

V and J are TRBV5-5 and TRBJ2-7; no clear D gene. Germline V gene lookup returns CDR1 SGHKS and CDR2 YYEKEE (reference sequence). Trimming removed 1 base from V and 2 bases from J, with 4 bases in between. CDR3 length: 12 amino acids. DNA of the CDR3: TGTGCCAGCAGCTTGTTGACCTACGAGCAGTACTTC. Protein: CASSLLTYEQYF.

This rearrangement joins TRBV28 to TRBJ2-7; no reliable D call. The CDR3 contains 12 residues. CDR1 MDHEN and CDR2 SYDVKM come from the germline V gene. V was cut by 9 bases and J by 4 bases, with 13 bases left in between. The CDR3 here is CASNQKGYEQYF. The CDR3 DNA sequence: TGTGCCAGTAATCAAAAGGGTTACGAGCAGTACTTC.

This clone was detected only once. The chain carries TRBV27 and TRBJ1-2, with D maybe TRBD1 (6 bases). Deletions cut 7 bases from V and 4 bases from J, with 28 bases between. Germline CDR1 is MNHEY and CDR2 is SMNVEV (reference sequence). This CDR3 region has 18 residues. This CDR3 reads CASKRESGGGARSYGYTF. The DNA for the CDR3 is TGTGCCAGCAAGCGAGAGTCGGGTGGGGGGGCGCGAAGCTATGGCTACACCTTC.

CDR3 coding DNA: TGTGCCAGCAGCTTAAGGGGAGTGAATGAGCAGTTCTTC. It yields the protein CASSLRGVNEQFF. The chain combines TRBV7-2 with TRBJ2-1; either TRBD1 or TRBD2 may fit D (5 bases each). Trimming left V 2 bases short and J 7 bases short, with 9 bases between. Germline lookup yields CDR1 SGHTA and CDR2 FQGNSA. The CDR3 totals 13 residues.

V and J are TRBV28 and TRBJ2-5; tentatively, D is TRBD1 (5 bases). Trimming took off 8 bases at V and 3 bases at J, with 13 bases between the two ends. The CDR3 loop spans 13 amino acids. Germline V gives CDR1 MDHEN, CDR2 SYDVKM. CDR3 loop: CASGQGAEETQYF. CDR3 nucleotide sequence: TGTGCCAGCGGTCAAGGGGCGGAAGAGACCCAGTACTTC.

DNA of the CDR3: TGTGCCAGCAGGATACTAGCGGGAGGGATCGGGGAGCTGTTTTTT. Its translation is CASRILAGGIGELFF. The chain combines TRBV28 with TRBJ2-2, with 13 bases matching TRBD2. The CDR3 runs 15 residues. Germline lookup yields CDR1 MDHEN and CDR2 SYDVKM. The trim removed 6 bases at V and 7 bases at J, leaving 5 bases unmatched.

The chain employs TRBV11-1 and TRBJ1-5; TRBD1 matches at 8 bases. V lost 6 bases and J lost 5; bases outside the gene matches: 6. Looked up from germline, CDR1 is SGHAT and CDR2 is FQDESV (reference sequence). This CDR3 region has 14 residues. Here the CDR3 DNA reads TGTGCCAGCAGTGTGACAGGGGTAGATCAGCCCCAGCATTTT. Its protein is CASSVTGVDQPQHF.

This chain links TRBV7-2 with TRBJ2-5; unclear D gene. Trimming shortened V by 2 bases and J by 5 bases, and 9 bases separated the two germline ends. CDR1 SGHTA and CDR2 FQGNSA come from the germline V gene. This CDR3 contains 13 residues. CDR3 loop: CASSLTHFETQYF. The CDR3 DNA is TGTGCCAGCAGCTTAACCCATTTCGAGACCCAGTACTTC. The variable domain in full, completed from reference TRBV7-2 and TRBJ2-5, reads GAGVSQSPSNKVTEKGKDVELRCDPISGHTALYWYRQSLGQGLEFLIYFQGNSAPDKSGLPSDRFSAERTGGSVSTLTIQRTQQEDSAVYLCASSLTHFETQYFGPGTRLLVL.

DNA for the CDR3: TGCGCCAGCAGCTTGGACAAGTCGAATGAAAAACTGTTTTTT. It specifies CASSLDKSNEKLFF. The genes are TRBV5-1 and TRBJ1-4; no clear D. Germline lookup yields CDR1 SGHRS and CDR2 YFSETQ. Trimming stripped 0 bases from V and 5 bases from J, with 8 bases between. This CDR3 comprises 14 residues.

The V call is TRBV7-2, the J call TRBJ1-5; maybe TRBD1 (5 bases). This CDR3 spans 16 amino acids. From germline, CDR1 is SGHTA and CDR2 FQGNSA. V was pared by 5 bases and J by 4 bases, with 18 bases between. CDR3 amino acids: CASSPNRRQTNQPQHF. DNA for the CDR3: TGTGCCAGCAGCCCCAACAGGCGACAGACTAATCAGCCCCAGCATTTT.

The genes are TRBV19 and TRBJ2-6; 11 nucleotides agree with TRBD1. The germline V gene encodes CDR1 LNHDA and CDR2 SQIVND (reference sequence). With 7 bases clipped from V and 2 bases from J, the junction kept 10 bases outside the gene matches. The CDR3 totals 18 residues. CDR3 DNA sequence: TGTGCCAGTACTGTCTCCCGGGACAGGGGGACTGGGGCCAACGTCCTGACTTTC. It is translated as CASTVSRDRGTGANVLTF.

The V and J genes are TRBV20-1 and TRBJ1-1; TRBD1 might be the D (5 bases). This CDR3 has 11 amino acids. V shed 5 bases and J shed 7 bases, with 11 bases lying between them. Per the germline V gene, CDR1 is DFQATT and CDR2 is SNEGSKA (reference sequence). The CDR3 region has the DNA TGCAGTGCTTGGGAGACAGTTGAAGCTTTCTTT. It is translated as CSAWETVEAFF.

This chain connects TRBV19 to TRBJ1-4; D unclear. The CDR3 loop spans 14 amino acids. Per germline, CDR1 LNHDA and CDR2 SQIVND (reference sequence). V shed 10 bases and J shed 0 bases, with 12 bases lying between them. This CDR3 is CATQGFATNEKLFF. The CDR3 nucleotides read TGTGCCACCCAAGGATTTGCAACTAATGAAAAACTGTTTTTT.

The chain uses TRBV18 and TRBJ1-3; D is unresolved. CDR1 and CDR2 (germline): KGHSH, LQKENI. The ends were cut back, 4 bases at V and 4 bases at J, with 17 bases in the middle. This CDR3 contains 16 residues. The CDR3 DNA reads as TGTGCCAGCTCACTAGTCGAGACGCGGACGGGAAACACCATATATTTT. Translated: CASSLVETRTGNTIYF. Full variable domain (remainder filled in from reference TRBV18 and TRBJ1-3): NAGVMQNPRHLVRRRGQEARLRCSPMKGHSHVYWYRQLPEEGLKFMVYLQKENIIDESGMPKERFSAEFPKEGPSILRIQQVVRGDSAAYFCASSLVETRTGNTIYFGEGSWLTVV.

The count of this clone is one. This rearrangement joins TRBV6-6 to TRBJ2-6; D remains ambiguous. V shed 2 bases and J shed 0 bases, with 5 bases lying between them. Germline V lookup: CDR1 MNHNY, CDR2 SVGAGI (reference sequence). The CDR3 has 15 residues. CDR3 DNA sequence: TGTGCCAGCAGTTACGAAGGCTCTGGGGCCAACGTCCTGACTTTC. Translating gives CASSYEGSGANVLTF.

With regard to this clone: Other DNA sequences of this sample code for an identical CDR3. The chain is built from TRBV5-6 and TRBJ2-5; D gene unclear. Germline assignment: CDR1 SGHDT and CDR2 YYEEEE. The CDR3 contains 11 residues. Trimming stripped 2 bases from V and 5 bases from J, with 4 bases between. CDR3 in amino acids: CASSFEETQYF. The CDR3 DNA is TGTGCCAGCAGCTTTGAGGAGACCCAGTACTTC.

This clone was counted a single time. The chain recombines TRBV5-1 with TRBJ1-1, with a possible D match to TRBD1 (5 bases). V dropped 4 bases and J dropped 0 bases, with 10 bases sitting between them. This CDR3 contains 14 residues. Germline V gives CDR1 SGHRS, CDR2 YFSETQ. CDR3 amino acids: CASSLGGMNTEAFF. The CDR3 DNA reads as TGCGCCAGCAGCCTCGGGGGTATGAACACTGAAGCTTTCTTT.

The chain recombines TRBV4-2 with TRBJ2-2; 7 bases map to TRBD1. The CDR3 loop spans 17 amino acids. The V gene's germline CDR1 is LGHNA and CDR2 YNFKEQ. Unmatched junction bases numbered 8, after V lost 2 bases and J lost 2 bases. CDR3 loop: CASSQNLQGINTGELFF. CDR3 DNA sequence: TGTGCCAGCAGCCAAAACCTACAGGGGATTAACACCGGGGAGCTGTTTTTT.

This clone came up once. V is TRBV7-9 and J is TRBJ2-7, with a possible D match to TRBD2 (5 bases). The V gene lost 0 bases and the J gene lost 5 bases, with 14 bases spanning the gap. The CDR3 loop spans 15 amino acids. Germline CDR1 SEHNR, CDR2 FQNEAQ (reference sequence). The CDR3 DNA is TGTGCCAGCAGCTTAGCGGACTCCCAGTCCAACGAGCAGTACTTC. Translating gives CASSLADSQSNEQYF.

The rearrangement uses TRBV4-2 and TRBJ2-7; 11 nucleotides line up with TRBD1. The CDR3 contains 17 residues. V shed 6 bases and J 7 bases; nucleotides not matched to a gene: 17. Germline V gene sequence: CDR1 LGHNA, CDR2 YNFKEQ. CDR3 amino acids: CASSHTRDGQGAGEQYF. The CDR3 nucleotides read TGTGCCAGCAGTCACACTCGGGACGGACAGGGGGCCGGGGAGCAGTACTTC.

The V and J genes are TRBV14 and TRBJ2-3, with a possible D match to TRBD1 (6 bases). V lost 4 bases and J lost 0, with 11 bases in between. Germline V gene sequence: CDR1 SGHDN, CDR2 FVKESK. This CDR3 has 15 amino acids. The CDR3 bases are TGTGCCAGCAGCCGCTGGACAGTCAGCACAGATACGCAGTATTTT. It is translated as CASSRWTVSTDTQYF.

The V gene is TRBV4-1, the J gene TRBJ2-2; TRBD1 matches at 8 bases. The CDR3 sequence is 16 residues long. V lost 3 bases and J lost 0; bases outside the gene matches: 3. CDR1 and CDR2 from the germline V gene are MGHRA and YSYEKL. The CDR3 bases are TGCGCCAGCAGCCAGGGGGACAGGCCGAACACCGGGGAGCTGTTTTTT. Residues: CASSQGDRPNTGELFF.

Turning to this clone: This same CDR3 is encoded by further DNA sequences in the sample. The gene calls are TRBV7-2 and TRBJ1-1; no reliable D call. Trimming removed 5 bases at V and 4 bases at J, with 11 bases between. Germline V CDR1 and CDR2: SGHTA, FQGNSA. CDR3 length: 13 amino acids. The CDR3 protein is CASSPRRGTEAFF. CDR3 nucleotides: TGTGCCAGCAGCCCTAGGCGCGGCACTGAAGCTTTCTTT.

CDR3 sequence: CASSLPAGEQYF. CDR3 nucleotide sequence: TGTGCCAGCAGCTTACCGGCCGGCGAGCAGTACTTC. The rearrangement uses TRBV7-8 and TRBJ2-7; no firm D call. V was trimmed by 2 bases and J by 6 bases, leaving 8 bases between them. Per the germline V gene, CDR1 is SGHVS and CDR2 is FQNEAQ. The CDR3 is 12 amino acids.

The chain joins TRBV9 to TRBJ1-4; a possible D gene is TRBD1 (5 bases). V was cut by 0 bases and J by 7 bases, with 13 bases left in between. The CDR3 runs to 15 residues. Germline V lookup: CDR1 SGDLS, CDR2 YYNGEE. CDR3 amino acids: CASSVGGGLGEKLFF. The CDR3 nucleotides are TGTGCCAGCAGCGTAGGTGGGGGACTTGGTGAAAAACTGTTTTTT.

V is TRBV6-5 and J is TRBJ2-1, with D unresolved. Germline CDR1 MNHEY, CDR2 SVGAGI. The CDR3 is 14 residues long. Trimming left V 0 bases short and J 9 bases short, with 12 bases between. The CDR3 coding sequence is TGTGCCAGCAGTTACTCGACGCCCGGGTTTGAGCAGTTCTTC. This sequence encodes CASSYSTPGFEQFF.